These T cell receptor beta chains were read from a single sample in a study of blood T cell repertoires in COVID-19. The protocol was immunoSEQ multiplex PCR, while the TCRdb copy is restricted to in-frame clones and leaves out a portion. Of about 87,000 clones in the sample, approximately 87% were seen once. Specimen: peripheral blood. All receptors derive from a human donor with acute or convalescent COVID-19. The donor label of this sample is uncertain. The CDR3 runs from the conserved cysteine through the conserved F or W. A D gene is named only where the DNA matches it firmly. Where a row states a size, it is once, few, many or the class of an expanded clone; other rows omit it.

V: TRBV5-6; J: TRBJ1-4; D: -; size: few; CDR3: CATGDRNNEKLFF; DNA: TGTGCCACCGGAGACAGGAATAACGAAAAACTGTTTTTT
V: TRBV2; J: TRBJ1-2; D: -; size: -; CDR3: CASSEGQFKIYGYTF; DNA: TGTGCCAGCAGTGAAGGGCAGTTTAAAATATATGGCTACACCTTC
V: TRBV9; J: TRBJ2-2; D: -; size: -; CDR3: CASSVAETETGELFF; DNA: TGTGCCAGCAGCGTAGCTGAGACGGAGACCGGGGAGCTGTTTTTT
V: TRBV5-4; J: TRBJ1-6; D: TRBD1; size: -; CDR3: CASSWGGTGDNSPLHF; DNA: TGTGCCAGCAGCTGGGGCGGGACAGGGGATAATTCACCCCTCCACTTT
V: TRBV5-1; J: TRBJ2-2; D: -; size: -; CDR3: CASSLGGQNTGELFF; DNA: TGCGCCAGCAGCTTGGGGGGACAGAACACCGGGGAGCTGTTTTTT
V: TRBV27; J: TRBJ2-7; D: -; size: few; CDR3: CASSLFGTGLSYEQYF; DNA: TGTGCCAGCAGTTTATTTGGGACTGGGCTCTCCTACGAGCAGTACTTC
V: TRBV6-4; J: TRBJ2-1; D: -; size: -; CDR3: CASSLGVRGRFNEQFF; DNA: TGTGCCAGCAGTCTAGGGGTGCGGGGGCGCTTCAATGAGCAGTTCTTC
V: TRBV6-5; J: TRBJ1-5; D: -; size: -; CDR3: CASSYTGANQPQHF; DNA: TGTGCCAGCAGTTACACTGGGGCCAATCAGCCCCAGCATTTT
V: TRBV18; J: TRBJ1-1; D: TRBD1; size: -; CDR3: CASSPKQGRNTEAFF; DNA: TGTGCCAGCTCACCTAAACAGGGGCGGAACACTGAAGCTTTCTTT
V: TRBV3-1/TRBV3-2; J: TRBJ1-2; D: TRBD1; size: -; CDR3: CASSLPGQNYGYTF; DNA: TGTGCCAGCAGCCTACCGGGACAGAACTATGGCTACACCTTC